These T cell receptor beta chains were read from a single sample in a study of blood T cell repertoires in COVID-19. Method: immunoSEQ multiplex PCR; TCRdb's copy keeps in-frame clones and lacks some. Of 150,000 to 200,000 clones listed, around three quarters are singletons. Sequencing was done on a sample of peripheral blood. The source is an older man with active or convalescent COVID-19. The CDR3 runs from the conserved cysteine through the conserved F or W. D genes are given only for firm matches.

j_gene,d_gene,v_gene,CDR3aa
TRBJ1-1,TRBD1,TRBV12-3/TRBV12-4,CASSTGTGTEAFF
TRBJ1-1,-,TRBV5-6,CASSLGRGWDTEAFF
TRBJ2-1,TRBD2,TRBV10-1,CASSEASGGNEQFF
TRBJ2-5,-,TRBV4-3,CASSQQNNPLETQYF
TRBJ2-2,TRBD2,TRBV5-4,CASSSLGGNTGELFF
TRBJ2-4,TRBD2,TRBV2,CASSEISSGSENIQYF
TRBJ1-1,-,TRBV29-1,CSVVSHGMVTEAFF
TRBJ2-3,-,TRBV18,CASSPAGFLQDTQYF
TRBJ1-1,-,TRBV5-6,CASSPNIQGGMNTEAFF
TRBJ1-2,-,TRBV5-6,CASSYGGLGYTF
TRBJ2-7,-,TRBV30,CAWSDRQTYEQYF
TRBJ2-2,-,TRBV27,CASKVWSLTGELFF
TRBJ1-2,-,TRBV5-1,CASSYAAGRGYTF
TRBJ2-7,-,TRBV11-2,CASSLAGYEQYF
TRBJ1-6,-,TRBV6-4,CASSAGASYNSPLHF
TRBJ2-2,TRBD1,TRBV6-5,CASKGQGGPGELFF
TRBJ1-1,-,TRBV7-9,CASSLPHSTEAFF
TRBJ1-1,-,TRBV6-5,CASRSYTEAFF
TRBJ2-7,-,TRBV6-5,CASGTTGSTYEQYF
TRBJ1-1,-,TRBV9,CASSVAPGDTEAFF
TRBJ1-5,TRBD1,TRBV5-4,CASSLGGGTGLNQPQHF
TRBJ1-1,-,TRBV7-2,CASKGRVNTEAFF
TRBJ2-1,TRBD2,TRBV9,CASSSQLAVNEQFF
TRBJ1-5,-,TRBV30,CAWSVQSNQPQHF
TRBJ1-1,-,TRBV18,CASSSGSGRDTEAFF
TRBJ2-4,-,TRBV4-1,CASSQNGAAKNIQYF
TRBJ2-7,TRBD1,TRBV2,CASSWTGNGSEQYF
TRBJ2-7,TRBD1,TRBV27,CASSYLPGQGRDEQYF
TRBJ1-2,-,TRBV10-3,CAISEQTESGYTF
TRBJ1-5,-,TRBV19,CATDGTRGNQPQHF
TRBJ2-7,-,TRBV3-1/TRBV3-2,CASSQVGLCCEQYF
TRBJ1-3,TRBD1,TRBV18,CASSPPGQGAGNTIYF
TRBJ2-7,TRBD1,TRBV6-5,CASSSREDREQYF
TRBJ1-2,-,TRBV18,CASSQGRGKIYGYTF
TRBJ2-2,-,TRBV5-1,CASSLEHRGGSGELFF
TRBJ2-2,-,TRBV13,CASSSHSISGELFF
TRBJ1-6,TRBD1,TRBV11-2,CASSRQGGDNSPLHF
TRBJ2-1,TRBD2,TRBV30,CAWSTDSGFNEQFF
TRBJ1-2,TRBD1,TRBV7-9,CASSLVVDRADGYTF
TRBJ1-1,TRBD1,TRBV9,CASSVVTGAEAFF
TRBJ2-3,-,TRBV7-2,CASSQMASGGADTQYF
TRBJ1-4,-,TRBV4-1,CASSPFYIGGGVRREKLFF
TRBJ1-5,TRBD1,TRBV11-2,CASSAQGGGQPQHF
TRBJ2-5,TRBD1,TRBV19,CASSTPTTGRETQYF
TRBJ1-1,-,TRBV10-2,CASSESAFLVF
TRBJ1-3,TRBD1,TRBV6-6,CASSQGAPTYSGNTIYF
TRBJ1-5,-,TRBV7-9,CASSARDSPTAQHF
TRBJ2-1,TRBD1,TRBV13,CASSLGRGQGLDEQFF
TRBJ1-2,TRBD1,TRBV6-9,CASSYWDSSRGYTF
TRBJ2-6,-,TRBV5-1,CASSAGTFRSGANVLTF